A selection of T cell receptor beta chains follows, all from one sample in a study of OX40 agonist ivuxolimab in advanced cancers. The table came from immunoSEQ multiplex PCR; TCRdb's copy has only in-frame clones and leaves some out. The profile covers roughly 110,000 clones, with approximately 90% appearing a single time and around 0.48% taken by the ten largest. The sequencing here drew on CD4+ or CD8+ T cells sorted from blood, taken in a trial of the OX40 agonist ivuxolimab. These TCRs come from an adult with an advanced solid tumor such as melanoma, head and neck, liver or kidney cancer. The CDR3 runs from the conserved cysteine through the conserved F or W. The D gene is left open where the match is weak. Expanded clones get a size class; other rows say once, few or many, or leave the size out.

J gene: TRBJ2-3
D gene: .
V gene: TRBV15
clone size: .
CDR3 protein: CATSRDLRSTDTQYF
CDR3 DNA: TGTGCCACCAGCAGAGATCTTAGAAGCACAGATACGCAGTATTTT

J gene: TRBJ2-7
D gene: .
V gene: TRBV6-1
clone size: .
CDR3 protein: CASSETDYNSRFEQYF
CDR3 DNA: TGTGCCAGCAGTGAGACAGACTACAATTCCCGCTTCGAGCAGTACTTC

J gene: TRBJ1-6
D gene: .
V gene: TRBV28
clone size: .
CDR3 protein: CASSLGQAGNSPLHF
CDR3 DNA: TGTGCCAGCAGTCTGGGACAAGCGGGGAATTCACCCCTCCACTTT

J gene: TRBJ1-1
D gene: .
V gene: TRBV6-5
clone size: .
CDR3 protein: CASSYEGSAVNTEAFF
CDR3 DNA: TGTGCCAGCAGTTACGAGGGGTCTGCGGTGAACACTGAAGCTTTCTTT

J gene: TRBJ1-5
D gene: .
V gene: TRBV30
clone size: .
CDR3 protein: CAWKRGANQPQHF
CDR3 DNA: TGTGCCTGGAAGCGGGGGGCCAATCAGCCCCAGCATTTT

J gene: TRBJ2-3
D gene: TRBD2
V gene: TRBV2
clone size: .
CDR3 protein: CVRSGGVKTSTDTQYF
CDR3 DNA: TGTGTCAGGAGCGGGGGGGTAAAGACTAGCACAGATACGCAGTATTTT

J gene: TRBJ1-4
D gene: .
V gene: TRBV4-3
clone size: .
CDR3 protein: CASSPGQLGNEKLFF
CDR3 DNA: TGCGCCAGCAGCCCCGGACAGCTTGGAAATGAAAAACTGTTTTTT

J gene: TRBJ2-7
D gene: .
V gene: TRBV28
clone size: .
CDR3 protein: CASRTSSYEQYF
CDR3 DNA: TGTGCCAGCAGGACGAGCTCCTACGAGCAGTACTTC

J gene: TRBJ2-6
D gene: .
V gene: TRBV28
clone size: .
CDR3 protein: CASSFPGSSGANVLTF
CDR3 DNA: TGTGCCAGCAGTTTCCCGGGAAGCTCTGGGGCCAACGTCCTGACTTTC

J gene: TRBJ2-1
D gene: .
V gene: TRBV6-5
clone size: .
CDR3 protein: CASSYSSVPATNEQFF
CDR3 DNA: TGTGCCAGCAGTTACTCGTCGGTGCCTGCAACCAATGAGCAGTTCTTC

J gene: TRBJ2-5
D gene: .
V gene: TRBV5-5
clone size: once
CDR3 protein: CASSLLSSETQYF
CDR3 DNA: TGTGCCAGCAGCTTGCTCAGCTCGGAGACCCAGTACTTC

J gene: TRBJ1-4
D gene: .
V gene: TRBV7-2
clone size: .
CDR3 protein: CASSNPPGREKLFF
CDR3 DNA: TGTGCCAGCAGCAACCCACCAGGGCGTGAAAAACTGTTTTTT

J gene: TRBJ1-2
D gene: .
V gene: TRBV9
clone size: .
CDR3 protein: CASSSGGALFYGYTF
CDR3 DNA: TGTGCCAGCAGCTCCGGGGGGGCGTTGTTCTATGGCTACACCTTC

J gene: TRBJ1-2
D gene: .
V gene: TRBV28
clone size: .
CDR3 protein: CASSSGSGYTF
CDR3 DNA: TGTGCCAGCAGTTCAGGGTCTGGCTACACCTTC

J gene: TRBJ1-4
D gene: .
V gene: TRBV19
clone size: .
CDR3 protein: CASSLNRGTNEKLFF
CDR3 DNA: TGTGCCAGTAGTTTGAACCGGGGTACTAATGAAAAACTGTTTTTT

J gene: TRBJ2-2
D gene: TRBD2
V gene: TRBV18
clone size: .
CDR3 protein: CASSPSTSGSTGELFF
CDR3 DNA: TGTGCCAGCTCACCGTCAACTAGCGGGAGCACCGGGGAGCTGTTTTTT

J gene: TRBJ1-3
D gene: .
V gene: TRBV7-2
clone size: .
CDR3 protein: CASSLEGGGGNTIYF
CDR3 DNA: TGTGCCAGCAGCTTAGAAGGGGGAGGAGGAAACACCATATATTTT

J gene: TRBJ2-2
D gene: .
V gene: TRBV7-3
clone size: .
CDR3 protein: CASSPRAGELFF
CDR3 DNA: TGTGCCAGCAGCCCCCGGGCCGGGGAGCTGTTTTTT

J gene: TRBJ2-4
D gene: TRBD2
V gene: TRBV7-9
clone size: .
CDR3 protein: CASSSAGEDIQYF
CDR3 DNA: TGTGCCAGCAGCTCGGCGGGAGAGGACATTCAGTACTTC

J gene: TRBJ2-5
D gene: TRBD2
V gene: TRBV6-5
clone size: .
CDR3 protein: CATKRGGLETQYF
CDR3 DNA: TGTGCCACCAAGCGGGGGGGCCTAGAGACCCAGTACTTC

J gene: TRBJ1-3
D gene: .
V gene: TRBV27
clone size: .
CDR3 protein: CASSLTESGNTIYF
CDR3 DNA: TGTGCCAGCAGCTTAACAGAGTCTGGAAACACCATATATTTT

J gene: TRBJ2-7
D gene: .
V gene: TRBV7-9
clone size: .
CDR3 protein: CASSSPPGDYEQYF
CDR3 DNA: TGTGCCAGCAGCTCGCCCCCCGGCGACTACGAGCAGTACTTC

J gene: TRBJ1-4
D gene: .
V gene: TRBV2
clone size: once
CDR3 protein: CASIRGATNEKLFF
CDR3 DNA: TGTGCCAGCATCCGGGGAGCAACTAATGAAAAACTGTTTTTT

J gene: TRBJ2-7
D gene: .
V gene: TRBV16
clone size: .
CDR3 protein: CASSQRNTGSYEQYF
CDR3 DNA: TGTGCCAGCAGCCAACGGAATACAGGGTCCTACGAGCAGTACTTC

J gene: TRBJ2-1
D gene: TRBD1
V gene: TRBV29-1
clone size: .
CDR3 protein: CSQGTGGNNEQFF
CDR3 DNA: TGCAGCCAAGGGACAGGGGGGAACAATGAGCAGTTCTTC

J gene: TRBJ1-4
D gene: .
V gene: TRBV11-2
clone size: .
CDR3 protein: CASSRPVSTNEKLFF
CDR3 DNA: TGTGCCAGCAGTCGCCCCGTTTCAACTAATGAAAAACTGTTTTTT

J gene: TRBJ1-1
D gene: TRBD1
V gene: TRBV6-6
clone size: .
CDR3 protein: CASSMRTGGTEAFF
CDR3 DNA: TGTGCCAGCAGTATGCGGACAGGGGGCACTGAAGCTTTCTTT

J gene: TRBJ2-7
D gene: .
V gene: TRBV6-6
clone size: .
CDR3 protein: CASKEFHRETYEQYF
CDR3 DNA: TGTGCCAGCAAAGAATTTCATCGGGAAACCTACGAGCAGTACTTC